These T cell receptor beta chains were read from a single sample in a study of T cell repertoires in cytomegalovirus infection. TCRdb re-called the reads with MiXCR, one entry per CDR3 protein. Among approximately 290,000 distinct CDR3 sequences listed, about 25% were seen once. Sequences were obtained from PBMCs. These receptors were obtained from a human donor in good health (CMV status not recorded). Some clones in this sample may be carry-over from other donors' samples. The CDR3 runs from the conserved cysteine through the conserved F or W. Each record gives: CDR3 protein, J gene, D gene, V gene. The D gene is left open where the match is weak.

CDR3aa: CASSQTQGSYNSPLHF
j_gene: TRBJ1-6
d_gene: NA
v_gene: TRBV11-2

CDR3aa: CASRAHSEYEQYF
j_gene: TRBJ2-7
d_gene: NA
v_gene: TRBV6-4

CDR3aa: CASSYKTSGRADWDEQYF
j_gene: TRBJ2-7
d_gene: TRBD2
v_gene: TRBV6-2/TRBV6-3

CDR3aa: CASTKSYEQYF
j_gene: TRBJ2-7
d_gene: NA
v_gene: TRBV7-9

CDR3aa: CASTSTRSLAYEQYF
j_gene: TRBJ2-7
d_gene: NA
v_gene: TRBV7-2

CDR3aa: CASRTGQGVDTEAFF
j_gene: TRBJ1-1
d_gene: TRBD1
v_gene: TRBV6-5

CDR3aa: CATADSVGQDTQYF
j_gene: TRBJ2-3
d_gene: NA
v_gene: TRBV10-3

CDR3aa: CASSPPRADPVSTDTQYF
j_gene: TRBJ2-3
d_gene: NA
v_gene: TRBV27

CDR3aa: CASSLVREATQYF
j_gene: TRBJ2-5
d_gene: NA
v_gene: TRBV7-2

CDR3aa: CAIRDDSYNEQFF
j_gene: TRBJ2-1
d_gene: NA
v_gene: TRBV7-7

CDR3aa: CASSLGLNNEKLFF
j_gene: TRBJ1-4
d_gene: NA
v_gene: TRBV11-2

CDR3aa: CSATGHFNQPRHF
j_gene: TRBJ1-5
d_gene: NA
v_gene: TRBV20-1

CDR3aa: CASSLRGDEQYF
j_gene: TRBJ2-7
d_gene: NA
v_gene: TRBV28

CDR3aa: CASSSGSGIRANEKLFF
j_gene: TRBJ1-4
d_gene: NA
v_gene: TRBV7-9

CDR3aa: CASTDLGGRNTEAFF
j_gene: TRBJ1-1
d_gene: NA
v_gene: TRBV28

CDR3aa: CSVESAGGLSYNEQFF
j_gene: TRBJ2-1
d_gene: TRBD2
v_gene: TRBV20-1

CDR3aa: CASRRTSGKYF
j_gene: TRBJ2-5
d_gene: TRBD2
v_gene: TRBV2

CDR3aa: CASSLGTGSEAFF
j_gene: TRBJ1-1
d_gene: TRBD1
v_gene: TRBV7-2

CDR3aa: CASSLATSGRYEQYF
j_gene: TRBJ2-7
d_gene: TRBD2
v_gene: TRBV7-2

CDR3aa: CASSSWQGAKAGELFF
j_gene: TRBJ2-2
d_gene: TRBD1
v_gene: TRBV7-2

CDR3aa: CASSLEGAGGTEAFF
j_gene: TRBJ1-1
d_gene: TRBD1
v_gene: TRBV7-9

CDR3aa: CASSGRATAHQPQHF
j_gene: TRBJ1-5
d_gene: NA
v_gene: TRBV9

CDR3aa: CASSATATGQETQYF
j_gene: TRBJ2-5
d_gene: TRBD1
v_gene: TRBV11-2

CDR3aa: CASSTSLLTDVQPQHF
j_gene: TRBJ1-5
d_gene: NA
v_gene: TRBV27

CDR3aa: CASGQGETQYF
j_gene: TRBJ2-5
d_gene: NA
v_gene: TRBV7-2

CDR3aa: CASKARGDEQYF
j_gene: TRBJ2-7
d_gene: NA
v_gene: TRBV19

CDR3aa: CASSIVSGVSWNEQFF
j_gene: TRBJ2-1
d_gene: TRBD2
v_gene: TRBV19

CDR3aa: CASSLVLGAYEQYF
j_gene: TRBJ2-7
d_gene: NA
v_gene: TRBV5-1

CDR3aa: CASSLADRDTGELFF
j_gene: TRBJ2-2
d_gene: TRBD1
v_gene: TRBV5-1

CDR3aa: CASSGGGLGTDTQYF
j_gene: TRBJ2-3
d_gene: NA
v_gene: TRBV7-3

CDR3aa: CASSLIPHEQYF
j_gene: TRBJ2-7
d_gene: NA
v_gene: TRBV7-2

CDR3aa: CASSEDLLYGYTF
j_gene: TRBJ1-2
d_gene: NA
v_gene: TRBV10-1

CDR3aa: CASSPRQFNEQFF
j_gene: TRBJ2-1
d_gene: NA
v_gene: TRBV7-8

CDR3aa: CASTLLVAGGKVDYNEQFF
j_gene: TRBJ2-1
d_gene: TRBD2
v_gene: TRBV12-3/TRBV12-4

CDR3aa: CAIRSSESETQYF
j_gene: TRBJ2-5
d_gene: NA
v_gene: TRBV10-3

CDR3aa: CASSFRGPLNTEAFF
j_gene: TRBJ1-1
d_gene: NA
v_gene: TRBV28

CDR3aa: CASSPLSEKLFF
j_gene: TRBJ1-4
d_gene: NA
v_gene: TRBV28